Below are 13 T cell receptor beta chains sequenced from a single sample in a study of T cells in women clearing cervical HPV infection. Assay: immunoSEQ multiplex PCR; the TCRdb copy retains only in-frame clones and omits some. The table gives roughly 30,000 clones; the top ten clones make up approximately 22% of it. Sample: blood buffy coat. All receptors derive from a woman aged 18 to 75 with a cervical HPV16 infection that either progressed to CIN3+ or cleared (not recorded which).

This CDR3 is CSVVSGSGSRNEQFF. CDR3 DNA, as far as it was read: TGCAGCGTTGTATCGGGAAGCGGGAGCCGCAATGAG. The V call is TRBV29-1, the J call TRBJ2-1, with TRBD2 matching over 8 bases. From the germline J gene comes the end of the CDR3, since the read stops 3 residues before it. The CDR3 runs 15 residues. Trimming took 4 bases from V and 6 from J; bases not matched to a gene: 11. The germline V gene has CDR1 SQVTM and CDR2 ANQGSEA.

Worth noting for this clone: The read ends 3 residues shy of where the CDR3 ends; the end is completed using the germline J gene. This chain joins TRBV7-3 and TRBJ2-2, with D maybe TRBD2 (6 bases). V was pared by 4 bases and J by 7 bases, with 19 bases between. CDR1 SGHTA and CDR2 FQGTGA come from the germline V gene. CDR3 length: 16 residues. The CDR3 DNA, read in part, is TGTGCCAGCAGCTCTCGGGACTTACGGACGGGCGGGGAG. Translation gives CASSSRDLRTGGE. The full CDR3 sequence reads CASSSRDLRTGGELFF.

The covered CDR3 bases are TGTGCCAGCAGTCGGACTAGCGGTCGTCAAGAGACC. It translates to CASSRTSGRQET. The entire CDR3 protein reads CASSRTSGRQETQYF. V usage is TRBV14 and J usage is TRBJ2-5, with 10 positions matching TRBD2. The CDR3 is cut off 3 residues early in the read; its end comes from the germline J gene. V was pared by 6 bases and J by 2 bases, with 6 bases of the junction left unmatched. Germline values: CDR1 SGHDN, CDR2 FVKESK. The CDR3 sequence is 15 residues long.

The CDR3 sequence: CSVATSGRNHEQYF. The covered CDR3 bases are TGCAGCGTCGCGACTAGCGGGAGGAACCACGAG. The J gene is TRBJ2-7, the V gene TRBV29-1; 13 bases align to TRBD2. The CDR3 end falls 3 residues outside the read, so it is completed with the germline J gene. The germline CDR1 and CDR2 sequences are SQVTM and ANQGSEA. This CDR3 has 14 residues. Trimming at V came to 6 bases and at J to 5 bases, leaving 7 bases not matched to a gene.

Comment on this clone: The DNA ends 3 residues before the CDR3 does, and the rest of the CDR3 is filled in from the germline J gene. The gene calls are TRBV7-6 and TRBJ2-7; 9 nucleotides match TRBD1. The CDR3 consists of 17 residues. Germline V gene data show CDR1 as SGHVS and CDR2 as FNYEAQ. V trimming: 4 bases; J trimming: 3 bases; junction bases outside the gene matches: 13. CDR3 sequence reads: CASSSLSGQGSVYEQYF. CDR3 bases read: TGTGCCAGCAGCTCCCTCTCGGGACAGGGTAGTGTCTACGAG.

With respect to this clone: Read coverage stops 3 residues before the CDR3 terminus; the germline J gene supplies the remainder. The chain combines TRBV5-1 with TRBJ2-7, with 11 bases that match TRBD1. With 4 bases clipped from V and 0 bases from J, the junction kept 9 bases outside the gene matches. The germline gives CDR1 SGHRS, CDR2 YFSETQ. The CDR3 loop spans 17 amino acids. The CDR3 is CASSPGTGGLVSYEQYF. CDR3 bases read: TGCGCCAGCAGCCCAGGGACAGGGGGTTTAGTCTCCTACGAG.

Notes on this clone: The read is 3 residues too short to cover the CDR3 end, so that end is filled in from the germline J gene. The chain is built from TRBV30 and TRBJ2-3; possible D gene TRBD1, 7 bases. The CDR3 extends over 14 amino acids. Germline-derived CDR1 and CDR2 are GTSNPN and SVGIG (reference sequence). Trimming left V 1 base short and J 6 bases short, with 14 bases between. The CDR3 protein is CAWSEGARGDTQYF. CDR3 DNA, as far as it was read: TGTGCCTGGAGTGAGGGGGCTCGGGGGGATACG. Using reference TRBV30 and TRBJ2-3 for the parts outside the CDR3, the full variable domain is SQTIHQWPATLVQPVGSPLSLECTVEGTSNPNLYWYRQAAGRGLQLLFYSVGIGQISSEVPQNLSASRPQDRQFILSSKKLLLSDSGFYLCAWSEGARGDTQYFGPGTRLTVL.

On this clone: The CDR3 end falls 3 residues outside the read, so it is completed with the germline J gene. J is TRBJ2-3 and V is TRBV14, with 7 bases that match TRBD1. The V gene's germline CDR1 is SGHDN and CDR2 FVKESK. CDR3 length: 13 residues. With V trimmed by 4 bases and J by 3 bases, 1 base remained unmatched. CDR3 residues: CASSLQGTDTQYF. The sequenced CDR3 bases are TGTGCCAGCAGCCTACAGGGGACAGATACG.

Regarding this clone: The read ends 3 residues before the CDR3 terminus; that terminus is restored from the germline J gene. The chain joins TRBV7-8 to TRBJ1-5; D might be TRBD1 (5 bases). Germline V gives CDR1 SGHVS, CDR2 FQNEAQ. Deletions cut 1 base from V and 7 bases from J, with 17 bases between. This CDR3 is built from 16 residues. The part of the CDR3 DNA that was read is TGTGCCAGCAGCTTAGAACAGAGGCAGGGAAAACAGCCC. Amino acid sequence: CASSLEQRQGKQP. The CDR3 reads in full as CASSLEQRQGKQPQHF.

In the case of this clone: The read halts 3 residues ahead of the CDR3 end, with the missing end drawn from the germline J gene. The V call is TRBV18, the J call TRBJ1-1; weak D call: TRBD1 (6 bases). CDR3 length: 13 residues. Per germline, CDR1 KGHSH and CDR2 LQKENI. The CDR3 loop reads CASSPPAGAEAFF. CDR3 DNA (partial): TGTGCCAGCTCACCACCGGCAGGGGCAGAA.

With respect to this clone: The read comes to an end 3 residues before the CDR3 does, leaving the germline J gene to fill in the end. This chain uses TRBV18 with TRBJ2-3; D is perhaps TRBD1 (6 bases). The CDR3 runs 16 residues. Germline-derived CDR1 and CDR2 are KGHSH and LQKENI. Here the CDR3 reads CASSPDSGGGNQPQYF. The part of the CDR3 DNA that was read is TGTGCCAGCTCACCCGACTCTGGGGGCGGCAATCAGCCG.

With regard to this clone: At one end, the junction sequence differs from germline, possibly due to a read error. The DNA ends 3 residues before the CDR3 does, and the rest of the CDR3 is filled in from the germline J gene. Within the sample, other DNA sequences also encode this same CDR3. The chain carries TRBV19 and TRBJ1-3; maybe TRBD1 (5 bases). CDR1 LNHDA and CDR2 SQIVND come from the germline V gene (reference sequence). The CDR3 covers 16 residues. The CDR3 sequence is CASSMGGRKGGNTIYF. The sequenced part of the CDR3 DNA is TGTGCCAGTAGTATGGGGGGGAGAAAGGGAGGAAACACG.

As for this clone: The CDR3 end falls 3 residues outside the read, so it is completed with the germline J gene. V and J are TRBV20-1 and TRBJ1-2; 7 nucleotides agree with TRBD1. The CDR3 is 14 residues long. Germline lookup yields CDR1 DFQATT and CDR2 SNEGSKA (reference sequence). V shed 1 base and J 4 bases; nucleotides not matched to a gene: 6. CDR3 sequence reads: CSARAPGTAYGYTF. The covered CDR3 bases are TGCAGTGCTAGAGCCCCGGGGACAGCCTATGGC.